The 15 T cell receptor beta chains below were found in one sample sequenced in a study of blood T cell repertoires in COVID-19. The protocol was immunoSEQ multiplex PCR, while the TCRdb copy is restricted to in-frame clones and leaves out a portion. Found here are some 200,000 clones, more than 65% of them singletons; the top ten hold 2.3%. Sequenced input: peripheral blood. These receptors originate from a woman aged 55-70 years with acute or convalescent COVID-19.

This clone showed up just once. This chain joins TRBV6-2 or TRBV6-3 and TRBJ1-5; unclear D gene. Germline V lookup: CDR1 MNHEY, CDR2 SVGEGT. There are 13 residues in the CDR3. Trimming pared 1 base from V and 7 bases from J, leaving 8 bases between. The CDR3 nucleotides are TGTGCCAGCAGTTACTGGGAGGGACAGCCCCAGCATTTT. Amino acids: CASSYWEGQPQHF.

In its sample, this clone was seen a few times. The chain joins TRBV6-2 or TRBV6-3 to TRBJ1-5; a possible D gene is TRBD1 (5 bases). The germline gives CDR1 MNHEY, CDR2 SVGEGT. The CDR3 length is 15 residues. V was cut by 0 bases and J by 6 bases, with 12 bases left in between. DNA for the CDR3: TGTGCCAGCAGTTACTCGGGGGGGTTGAGTCAGCCCCAGCATTTT. This gives the protein CASSYSGGLSQPQHF.

This chain links TRBV4-1 with TRBJ2-7, with D possibly matching TRBD1 (6 bases). The CDR3 sequence is 15 residues long. Trimming removed 5 bases from V and 0 bases from J, with 14 bases in between. Germline V lookup: CDR1 MGHRA, CDR2 YSYEKL. The CDR3, as DNA: TGCGCCAGCAGCAGACAGGTTTCGACCTCCTACGAGCAGTACTTC. It specifies CASSRQVSTSYEQYF.

The J gene is TRBJ1-2, the V gene TRBV2; maybe TRBD1 (6 bases). Germline V gene lookup returns CDR1 SNHLY and CDR2 FYNNEI. Trimming shortened V by 5 bases and J by 8 bases, and 12 bases separated the two germline ends. The CDR3 is 12 residues long. The CDR3 DNA reads as TGTGCCAGCAGTCCAGGGGCCGGCGGCTACACCTTC. Amino acids: CASSPGAGGYTF.

The genes are TRBV7-2 and TRBJ1-2, with 10 bases fitting TRBD1. Germline CDR1 is SGHTA and CDR2 is FQGNSA. The V segment lost 4 bases and the J segment 8 bases; nucleotides outside the gene matches: 4. The CDR3 has 13 amino acids. CDR3 in DNA: TGTGCCAGCAGCTATGGACAGGGGGGCGGCTACACCTTC. Amino acid sequence: CASSYGQGGGYTF. The whole variable domain, filled in from reference TRBV7-2 and TRBJ1-2, reads GAGVSQSPSNKVTEKGKDVELRCDPISGHTALYWYRQSLGQGLEFLIYFQGNSAPDKSGLPSDRFSAERTGGSVSTLTIQRTQQEDSAVYLCASSYGQGGGYTFGSGTRLTVV.

CDR3 protein: CASSDRGRLPEAFF. The DNA of the CDR3 is TGTGCCAGCAGTGACAGGGGGCGTCTCCCTGAAGCTTTCTTT. This chain links TRBV6-1 with TRBJ1-1; the match to TRBD1 covers 8 bases. After removal of 3 bases from V and 6 bases from J, the junction contained 6 bases not matched to a gene. This CDR3 comprises 14 residues. Germline V gene lookup returns CDR1 MNHNS and CDR2 SASEGT.

This chain connects TRBV9 to TRBJ1-3, with TRBD1 identical over 7 bases. Germline-derived CDR1 and CDR2 are SGDLS and YYNGEE. With V trimmed by 4 bases and J by 3 bases, 13 bases remained unmatched. The CDR3 extends over 17 amino acids. CDR3 residues: CASSLWEGGAYGNTIYF. In DNA, the CDR3 is TGTGCCAGCAGCCTTTGGGAAGGGGGCGCCTATGGAAACACCATATATTTT. The whole variable domain, remainder taken from reference TRBV9 and TRBJ1-3, is DSGVTQTPKHLITATGQRVTLRCSPRSGDLSVYWYQQSLDQGLQFLIQYYNGEERAKGNILERFSAQQFPDLHSELNLSSLELGDSALYFCASSLWEGGAYGNTIYFGEGSWLTVV.

This clone appeared a single time. The rearrangement joins TRBV5-8 to TRBJ1-2; 9 nucleotides match TRBD1. The ends lost 7 bases at V and 5 bases at J; junction bases unmatched: 9. The CDR3 runs to 14 residues. Germline loops: CDR1 SGHTS, CDR2 YDEGEE. CDR3 DNA sequence: TGTGCCAGCCCGAAGGGACAGGGCCATTATGGCTACACCTTC. Protein product: CASPKGQGHYGYTF. Looking up the rest from reference TRBV5-8 and TRBJ1-2 gives the full variable domain: EAGVTQSPTHLIKTRGQQATLRCSPISGHTSVYWYQQALGLGLQFLLWYDEGEERNRGNFPPRFSGRQFPNYSSELNVNALELEDSALYLCASPKGQGHYGYTFGSGTRLTVV.

The CDR3 is CASRDRMNTEAFF. For the CDR3, the DNA is TGTGCCAGCAGGGACAGAATGAACACTGAAGCTTTCTTT. V and J are TRBV6-5 and TRBJ1-1; D might be TRBD1 (6 bases). Germline V CDR1 and CDR2: MNHEY, SVGAGI. Trimming took off 6 bases at V and 0 bases at J, with 8 bases between the two ends. The CDR3 has 13 residues.

This clone was counted a few times. The genes are TRBV19 and TRBJ1-1, with D possibly TRBD1 on 6 matching bases. Germline V gives CDR1 LNHDA, CDR2 SQIVND (reference sequence). Trimming took 6 bases from V and 0 from J, leaving 11 bases between them. The CDR3 sequence is 14 residues long. CDR3 in DNA: TGTGCCAGTAGCAGGGGAGGGTTGAACACTGAAGCTTTCTTT. Its protein is CASSRGGLNTEAFF.

The chain carries TRBV5-1 and TRBJ1-2, with a weak D call TRBD1 (5 bases). The CDR3 contains 14 residues. Germline lookup yields CDR1 SGHRS and CDR2 YFSETQ. The ends were cut back, 1 base at V and 5 bases at J, with 12 bases in the middle. CDR3 in DNA: TGCGCCAGCAGCTTGTCGGCAGGGTTGTATGGCTACACCTTC. This gives the protein CASSLSAGLYGYTF.

CDR3 in amino acids: CASSQTGHTGELFF. For the CDR3, the DNA is TGTGCCAGCTCCCAGACAGGTCACACCGGGGAGCTGTTTTTT. The V gene is TRBV9, the J gene TRBJ2-2; TRBD1 is a possible D gene (6 bases). Trimming removed 7 bases from V and 3 bases from J, with 13 bases in between. CDR1 is SGDLS and CDR2 is YYNGEE in the germline V gene. This CDR3 region has 14 residues.

The CDR3, as DNA: TGTGCCAGCAGTGAACCTCTACTAGAGACCCAGTACTTC. As protein: CASSEPLLETQYF. The chain joins TRBV25-1 to TRBJ2-5; D remains unclear. The V and J ends lost 2 bases and 4 bases respectively, with 8 bases between them. Germline CDR1 reads MGHDK; CDR2 reads SYGVNS. The CDR3 has 13 amino acids.

The J gene is TRBJ2-2, the V gene TRBV7-9; no reliable D call. CDR3 size: 16 residues. V was trimmed by 3 bases and J by 0 bases, leaving 11 bases between them. The germline gives CDR1 SEHNR, CDR2 FQNEAQ (reference sequence). CDR3 loop: CASSFFGLANTGELFF. The CDR3 nucleotides are TGTGCCAGCAGCTTTTTTGGCCTCGCGAACACCGGGGAGCTGTTTTTT.

This rearrangement joins TRBV30 to TRBJ1-3, with a possible D match to TRBD1 (5 bases). The CDR3 totals 15 residues. Germline CDR1 and CDR2: GTSNPN and SVGIG (reference sequence). The germline V and J ends were trimmed by 3 bases and 3 bases, with 15 bases remaining between them. The CDR3 protein is CAWSTQASDGNTIYF. CDR3 in DNA: TGTGCCTGGAGCACACAGGCATCTGATGGAAACACCATATATTTT.